This TCR beta chain stems from a study of CD8 T cells in ankylosing spondylitis. This clonotype was seen ten or more times. Antigen: not known. Construction of TCR beta libraries was performed using quantitative 5'-RACE with molecular barcodes. TCRdb itself ran the 5' RACE reads through MiXCR, one entry per CDR3 protein. The table shows 200,000 to 300,000 distinct CDR3 sequences, with 8% to 9% occurring only once. Study results and caveats: Enrichment of disease-linked clones was reportedly significant in matched ankylosing spondylitis synovial fluid. Apparently characteristic of ankylosing spondylitis blood was a TCR beta motif (roughly 8 highly homologous variants). Those disease-linked clones were CD8+; they were also relatively rare in peripheral blood.

The germline V gene encodes CDR1 MNHEY and CDR2 SVGEGT. This CDR3 region has 14 residues. J was trimmed by 4 bases and V by 6 bases; bases with no gene match: 7. The sequence was collected from a female donor with ankylosing spondylitis or in good health (not recorded which). The chain employs TRBV6-2 or TRBV6-3 and TRBJ1-2; 8 bases match TRBD1. Input material: blood, either unsorted or a sorted T cell fraction (not recorded which). The CDR3 coding sequence is TGTGCCAGCAGCCGCGGACAGGGAAGCTATGGCTACACCTTC. It specifies CASSRGQGSYGYTF.